Sequencing of this T cell receptor (beta chain) was carried out in a study of control samples from healthy donors and cancer patients. V was clipped by 2 bases and J by 5 bases, with 2 bases between them. The germline gives CDR1 SGHNT, CDR2 YYREEE (reference sequence). There are 11 residues in the CDR3. Repertoires were generated with immunoSEQ multiplex PCR, while TCRdb's copy carries only in-frame clones and drops some. The sample shows 120,000 or so clones, around 87% of them seen only once. The rearrangement uses TRBV5-4 and TRBJ2-1; the D is unclear. The sequencing sample was made of blood. The origin of this receptor is a man aged 55 to 70 in good health. CDR3 nucleotides: TGTGCCAGCAGCTTTAACAATGAGCAGTTCTTC. This translates into CASSFNNEQFF.